One sample yielded the 31 T cell receptor beta chains listed below, sequenced in a study of regulatory T cells in long-lasting Graves disease (dated by TCRdb to the early 2020s). Library preparation employed multiplex PCR. The reads were generated on an Illumina HiSeq 4000. CDR3 regions were amplified by Arm-PCR with iRepertoire HTBI primers to construct TCR beta libraries. Through fastp at Q25 and MiXCR, TCRdb rebuilt clones from the public reads, retaining in-frame beta chains. Here each entry gathers all rows of one CDR3 protein and keeps the most common genes and DNA. This sample has 350,000 to 450,000 distinct CDR3 sequences in its table, and over 15% of those were observed once. The ten most abundant clones make up approximately 30% of the sample. The label giving this sample's time point can be read as: newly diagnosed GD, antithyroid drugs for less than 3 months. RNA was extracted from PBMCs in TRIzol for both TCR sequencing and RNA sequencing.

These data were likewise used in another study, on T cells in Graves' hyperthyroidism and ophthalmopathy.

The specimen comprised peripheral blood mononuclear cells (PBMCs), sampled at new diagnosis, from a patient treated with antithyroid drugs. These receptors all stem from a man between 35 and 55 years old with Graves disease. Donor details come from another sample of the same person, matched by shared clones.

This clonotype was counted many times. The chain carries TRBV11-2 and TRBJ1-4, with D unresolved. The V gene lost 1 base and the J gene lost 8 bases, with 5 bases spanning the gap. CDR1 and CDR2 from the germline V gene are SGHAT and FQNNGV. The CDR3 has 12 residues. CDR3 DNA: TGTGCCAGCAGCTTAGGCAGGGAAAAACTGTTTTTT. This translates into CASSLGREKLFF.

This clonotype was recorded at least ten times. This chain connects TRBV6-2 or TRBV6-3 to TRBJ2-1; TRBD2 matches at 13 bases. Per the germline V gene, CDR1 is MNHEY and CDR2 is SVGEGT. The CDR3 has 14 amino acids. With V trimmed by 6 bases and J by 13 bases, 9 bases remained unmatched. CDR3 sequence (DNA): TGTGCCAGCAGATCCGGACTAGCGGGGGTTGGCCAGTTCTTC. Encoded protein: CASRSGLAGVGQFF.

This clonotype was observed at least ten times. J is TRBJ1-1 and V is TRBV20-1, with TRBD1 matching 7 bases. The CDR3 spans 14 residues. V was pared by 3 bases and J by 0 bases, with 4 bases of the junction left unmatched. The germline V gene encodes CDR1 DFQATT and CDR2 SNEGSKA (reference sequence). The CDR3 is CSASKGAMNTEAFF. CDR3 sequence (DNA): TGCAGTGCTAGTAAGGGGGCGATGAACACTGAAGCTTTCTTT.

Ten or more counts support this clonotype. This chain joins TRBV5-1 and TRBJ2-3; TRBD1 is a possible D gene (6 bases). CDR3 length: 14 amino acids. The V end was cut by 3 bases, the J end by 6 bases, with 14 bases between. Germline V lookup: CDR1 SGHRS, CDR2 YFSETQ. CDR3: CASSSGTPLDTQYF. The CDR3 DNA is TGCGCCAGCAGCTCCGGGACACCTTTGGATACGCAGTATTTT. The full variable domain, in which reference TRBV5-1 and TRBJ2-3 provide the parts outside the CDR3, is KAGVTQTPRYLIKTRGQQVTLSCSPISGHRSVSWYQQTPGQGLQFLFEYFSETQRNKGNFPGRFSGRQFSNSRSEMNVSTLELGDSALYLCASSSGTPLDTQYFGPGTRLTVL.

This clonotype was recorded at least ten times. The chain carries TRBV20-1 and TRBJ2-1, with 7 nucleotides matching TRBD1. This CDR3 has 13 residues. Germline-derived CDR1 and CDR2 are DFQATT and SNEGSKA (reference sequence). Trimming cost V 3 bases and J 5 bases; bases outside gene matches: 4. The CDR3 is CSASVTGNNEQFF. The CDR3 DNA is TGCAGTGCTAGCGTGACAGGGAACAATGAGCAGTTCTTC.

This clonotype was seen at least ten times. This sequence joins TRBV3-1 and TRBJ1-4; D is undetermined. V was shortened by 4 bases and J by 6 bases, with 12 bases between the two germline ends. Germline lookup yields CDR1 LGHDT and CDR2 YNNKEL (reference sequence). The CDR3 has 14 residues. The CDR3 loop reads CASSPMGSDEKLFF. The CDR3, as DNA: TGTGCCAGCAGCCCGATGGGGTCAGATGAAAAACTGTTTTTT.

Many counts were recorded for this clonotype. CDR3 amino acids: CSGYGRGGSSYNEQFF. Written as DNA, the CDR3 is TGCAGTGGTTACGGGCGGGGGGGGAGCTCCTACAATGAGCAGTTCTTC. This sequence joins TRBV20-1 and TRBJ2-1; the match to TRBD2 covers 9 bases. This CDR3 is built from 16 residues. Germline trimming cut 7 bases from V and 0 bases from J; bases unmatched to any gene: 10. Germline-derived CDR1 and CDR2 are DFQATT and SNEGSKA (reference sequence).

With respect to this clonotype: With a far larger clone one base away, a read error is the likely cause. The rearrangement uses TRBV20-1 and TRBJ2-1; TRBD1 matches at 7 bases. V lost 6 bases and J lost 10; bases outside the gene matches: 12. This CDR3 region has 13 residues. Germline CDR1 is DFQATT and CDR2 is SNEGSKA (reference sequence). CDR3 sequence: CSARTGGSYEQFF. CDR3 bases: TGCAGTGCACGGACAGGTGGATCCTACGAGCAGTTCTTC.

This clonotype was recorded at least ten times. The chain carries TRBV30 and TRBJ1-5; 8 nucleotides align to TRBD1. The V and J ends lost 0 bases and 5 bases, in that order; junction bases with no gene match: 3. Germline lookup yields CDR1 GTSNPN and CDR2 SVGIG (reference sequence). The CDR3 extends over 14 amino acids. The CDR3 protein is CAWSVDRGDQPQHF. In nucleotides, the CDR3 is TGTGCCTGGAGTGTCGACAGGGGTGATCAGCCCCAGCATTTT.

The table lists this clonotype with many counts. The chain is built from TRBV28 and TRBJ2-5, with TRBD1 matching 7 bases. Germline values: CDR1 MDHEN, CDR2 SYDVKM. Germline trimming cut 6 bases from V and 2 bases from J; bases unmatched to any gene: 3. The CDR3 covers 13 residues. For the CDR3, the DNA is TGTGCCAGCAGAGGACAGGATCAAGAGACCCAGTACTTC. It encodes CASRGQDQETQYF.

This clonotype showed up just once. This could be a read error, since a much larger clone is one nucleotide away. V is TRBV7-9 and J is TRBJ1-4, with D tentatively TRBD1 (5 bases). CDR1 SEHNR and CDR2 FQNEAQ come from the germline V gene (reference sequence). There are 18 residues in the CDR3. The CDR3, as DNA: TGTGCCAGCAGCGTATTCGGGACTCAAGGGGCAACTAATGAAAAACTGCTTTTT. The encoded protein is CASSVFGTQGATNEKLLF.

This clonotype was recorded at least ten times. The rearrangement links TRBV4-1 to TRBJ1-5; D not resolved. The CDR3 contains 14 residues. Trimming left V 0 bases short and J 6 bases short, with 9 bases between. The germline V gene has CDR1 MGHRA and CDR2 YSYEKL. In nucleotides, the CDR3 is TGCGCCAGCAGCCAAGAGTCCGGGTCTCAGCCCCAGCATTTT. It specifies CASSQESGSQPQHF.

This clonotype has ten or more counts. The genes are TRBV5-1 and TRBJ1-1; D ambiguous. Germline V CDR1 and CDR2: SGHRS, YFSETQ. Between the trimmed V and J ends, which lost 0 bases and 6 bases, there was a span of 15 bases. The CDR3 sequence is 15 residues long. The CDR3 sequence: CASSLEGPRDAEAFF. CDR3 nucleotides: TGCGCCAGCAGCTTGGAAGGACCCCGAGACGCTGAAGCTTTCTTT.

This clonotype was found a few times. A much larger clone sits a single nucleotide away, making a read error possible. The chain recombines TRBV3-1 with TRBJ2-2; TRBD1 agrees at 7 bases. The CDR3 is 16 residues long. Germline V CDR1 and CDR2: LGHDT, YNNKEL (reference sequence). The V gene end was trimmed by 4 bases and the J gene end by 10 bases; junction bases not matched to a gene: 15. The CDR3 region has the DNA TGTGCCAGCAGCCTTCGGGACAGATCGGTTTCCGAGGAGCTGTTTTTT. Translation gives CASSLRDRSVSEELFF.

The chain links TRBV2 to TRBJ1-1; tentative D call: TRBD1 (6 bases). In germline, CDR1 is SNHLY, CDR2 FYNNEI. Trimming removed 4 bases at V and 3 bases at J, with 12 bases between. CDR3 length: 14 residues. The CDR3 is CASSVEGDYTEAFF. The CDR3 bases are TGTGCCAGCAGTGTAGAGGGGGATTACACTGAAGCTTTCTTT.

CDR3 residues: CSAHPGGSHPWDNSPLHF. CDR3 in DNA: TGCAGTGCTCATCCTGGGGGATCGCATCCGTGGGATAATTCACCCCTCCACTTT. J is TRBJ1-6 and V is TRBV20-1; TRBD1 is a possible D gene (5 bases). This CDR3 contains 18 residues. Germline V gene lookup returns CDR1 DFQATT and CDR2 SNEGSKA (reference sequence). The V and J ends lost 5 bases and 5 bases respectively, with 25 bases between them.

For this clonotype: It differs at one base from a far larger clone, so likely a read error. The rearrangement uses TRBV11-2 and TRBJ2-7; D call uncertain. V lost 2 bases to trimming and J lost 7 bases, with 9 bases between them. There are 12 residues in the CDR3. Germline CDR1 is SGHAT and CDR2 is FQNNGV. The CDR3 nucleotides read TGTGCCAGCAGCTTACTAGAAAATGAGCAGTACTTC. Translated: CASSLLENEQYF. Based on the CDR3 plus reference TRBV11-2 and TRBJ2-7, the full variable domain is EAGVAQSPRYKIIEKRQSVAFWCNPISGHATLYWYQQILGQGPKLLIQFQNNGVVDDSQLPKDRFSAERLKGVDSTLKIQPAKLEDSAVYLCASSLLENEQYFGPGTRLTVT.

This clonotype turned up a few times. The V gene is TRBV6-2 or TRBV6-3, the J gene TRBJ2-1; TRBD1 is a possible D gene (5 bases). Trimming removed 0 bases from V and 6 bases from J, with 18 bases in between. The CDR3 sequence is 17 residues long. CDR1 is MNHEY and CDR2 is SVGEGT in the germline V gene. CDR3 DNA sequence: TGTGCCAGCAGTTACTCCACCCCAAGTGGGGCCGGCAATGAGCAGTTCTTC. The encoded protein is CASSYSTPSGAGNEQFF.

The V call is TRBV7-3, the J call TRBJ2-4, with D possibly TRBD2 on 5 matching bases. Trimming took 5 bases from V and 1 from J, leaving 12 bases between them. CDR1 and CDR2 from the germline V gene are SGHTA and FQGTGA. CDR3 length: 15 residues. The CDR3 bases are TGTGCCAGCAGCCTCTCAACGGGGGCCAAAAACATTCAGTACTTC. Its translation is CASSLSTGAKNIQYF.

Notes on this clonotype: This may be a read error: a much more frequent sequence differs by one nucleotide. The V and J genes are TRBV9 and TRBJ2-7; D is undetermined. CDR3 length equals 13 residues. Germline V lookup: CDR1 SGDLS, CDR2 YYNGEE. The germline V and J ends were trimmed by 0 bases and 6 bases, with 10 bases remaining between them. CDR3 in amino acids: CASSVDAKPEQYF. The DNA of the CDR3 is TGTGCCAGCAGCGTAGATGCCAAACCCGAGCAGTACTTC.

V is TRBV2 and J is TRBJ1-5, with D possibly matching TRBD1 (5 bases). V lost 5 bases and J 5 bases, leaving 22 bases between the germline ends. In germline, CDR1 is SNHLY, CDR2 FYNNEI. This CDR3 has 17 residues. The CDR3 is CASSPLLRGTVDQPQHF. As DNA, the CDR3 is TGTGCCAGCAGTCCACTCTTAAGGGGAACGGTGGATCAGCCCCAGCATTTT.

This clonotype was found many times. The chain couples TRBV20-1 to TRBJ2-1, with 8 bases that match TRBD2. The V and J ends lost 4 bases and 7 bases, in that order; junction bases with no gene match: 12. Germline V lookup: CDR1 DFQATT, CDR2 SNEGSKA (reference sequence). The CDR3 runs to 15 residues. The CDR3 DNA follows: TGCAGTGCTATGGACTTCGCGGGGGGCCTAAATGAGCAGTTCTTC. This codes for CSAMDFAGGLNEQFF.

This clonotype was counted at least ten times. The chain employs TRBV19 and TRBJ2-7; weak D call: TRBD2 (7 bases). CDR1 and CDR2 (germline): LNHDA, SQIVND (reference sequence). Trimming took 3 bases from V and 3 from J, leaving 15 bases between them. The CDR3 loop spans 15 amino acids. CDR3 region: CASSMGLGGLYEQYF. DNA for the CDR3: TGTGCCAGTAGTATGGGACTCGGGGGGCTCTACGAGCAGTACTTC.

Of note for this clonotype: A much larger clone differs from this one at a single base, so this may be a read error. The V gene is TRBV30, the J gene TRBJ1-5; weak D call: TRBD1 (6 bases). This CDR3 is 13 amino acids long. Looked up from germline, CDR1 is GTSNPN and CDR2 is SVGIG (reference sequence). The CDR3 spells CAWNKDSNQSQHF. CDR3 coding DNA: TGTGCCTGGAATAAGGACAGTAATCAGTCCCAGCATTTT.

This chain links TRBV11-3 with TRBJ1-1; D is perhaps TRBD1 (5 bases). The CDR3 length is 16 residues. Deletions cut 2 bases from V and 9 bases from J, with 22 bases between. Germline CDR1 is SGHNT and CDR2 is YENEEA. CDR3 loop: CASSLPFGDGGYKAFF. In DNA form, the CDR3 reads TGTGCCAGCAGCTTACCCTTCGGGGACGGAGGCTACAAAGCTTTCTTT.

This clonotype was detected ten times or more. The genes are TRBV5-1 and TRBJ2-2; D possibly matches TRBD1 or TRBD2 (6 bases each). The CDR3 runs to 16 residues. With 0 bases removed from V and 6 bases from J, the gap between germline ends came to 15 bases. CDR1 is SGHRS, CDR2 YFSETQ, per germline. In DNA, the CDR3 is TGCGCCAGCAGCTTGGCCGAAGCAGGGGAGGCCGGGGAGCTGTTTTTT. It encodes CASSLAEAGEAGELFF.

Many counts were recorded for this clonotype. The V and J genes are TRBV20-1 and TRBJ2-3; no firm D call. Germline-derived CDR1 and CDR2 are DFQATT and SNEGSKA (reference sequence). Trimming pared 2 bases from V and 6 bases from J, leaving 9 bases between. The CDR3 contains 12 residues. The DNA for the CDR3 is TGCAGTGCTAGACTAGTTGGCGATACGCAGTATTTT. Translated, it gives CSARLVGDTQYF.

The J gene is TRBJ2-7, the V gene TRBV11-2; D remains ambiguous. Germline V gene lookup returns CDR1 SGHAT and CDR2 FQNNGV. This CDR3 region has 14 residues. Deletions cut 0 bases from V and 3 bases from J, with 9 bases between. The DNA of the CDR3 is TGTGCCAGCAGCTTAGAATTAGTCCGCTACGAGCAGTACTTC. Translating it yields CASSLELVRYEQYF.

Many counts were recorded for this clonotype. This chain uses TRBV2 with TRBJ1-6; maybe TRBD1 (5 bases). Germline CDR1 reads SNHLY; CDR2 reads FYNNEI. Trimming removed 4 bases from V and 10 bases from J, with 17 bases in between. This CDR3 spans 15 amino acids. The CDR3 spells CASSGGEGIRSPLHF. The CDR3, as DNA: TGTGCCAGCAGTGGAGGGGAGGGGATAAGGTCACCCCTCCACTTT. The full variable domain, completed using reference TRBV2 and TRBJ1-6, is EPEVTQTPSHQVTQMGQEVILRCVPISNHLYFYWYRQILGQKVEFLVSFYNNEISEKSEIFDDQFSVERPDGSNFTLKIRSTKLEDSAMYFCASSGGEGIRSPLHFGNGTRLTVT.

This clonotype showed up just a few times. This sequence joins TRBV6-1 and TRBJ1-5; D is perhaps TRBD1 (6 bases). From germline, CDR1 is MNHNS and CDR2 SASEGT. The germline V and J ends were trimmed by 6 bases and 3 bases, with 21 bases remaining between them. CDR3 length: 17 residues. This CDR3 is CASSSYGQGRINQPQHF. CDR3 nucleotides: TGTGCCAGCAGCAGTTATGGGCAGGGGAGGATCAATCAGCCCCAGCATTTT.

The chain uses TRBV28 and TRBJ2-7; TRBD2 matches at 13 bases. Germline V gene data show CDR1 as MDHEN and CDR2 as SYDVKM. Trimming removed 9 bases from V and 4 bases from J; junction bases left unmatched: 6. This CDR3 is built from 14 residues. The CDR3 nucleotides read TGTGCCAGTAAGCCGGGACTAGCGGGGTACGAGCAGTACTTC. Residues: CASKPGLAGYEQYF.